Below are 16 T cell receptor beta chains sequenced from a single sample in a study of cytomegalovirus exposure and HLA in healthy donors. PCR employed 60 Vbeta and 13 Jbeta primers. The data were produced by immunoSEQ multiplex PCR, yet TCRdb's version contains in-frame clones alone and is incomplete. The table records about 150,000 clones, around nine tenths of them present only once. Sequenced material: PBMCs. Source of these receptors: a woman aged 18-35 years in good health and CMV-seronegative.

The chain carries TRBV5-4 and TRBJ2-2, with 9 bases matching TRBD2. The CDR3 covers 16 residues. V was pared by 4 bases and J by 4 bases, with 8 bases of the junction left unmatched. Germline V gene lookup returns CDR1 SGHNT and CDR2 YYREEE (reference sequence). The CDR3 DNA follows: TGTGCCAGCAGCCTGGGAGCTAGCGGGACCACCGGGGAGCTGTTTTTT. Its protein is CASSLGASGTTGELFF.

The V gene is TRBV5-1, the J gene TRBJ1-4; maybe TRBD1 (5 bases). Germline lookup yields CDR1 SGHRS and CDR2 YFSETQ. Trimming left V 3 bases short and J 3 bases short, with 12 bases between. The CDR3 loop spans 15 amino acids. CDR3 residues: CASSSWVGANEKLFF. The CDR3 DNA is TGCGCCAGCAGCTCCTGGGTAGGGGCTAATGAAAAACTGTTTTTT.

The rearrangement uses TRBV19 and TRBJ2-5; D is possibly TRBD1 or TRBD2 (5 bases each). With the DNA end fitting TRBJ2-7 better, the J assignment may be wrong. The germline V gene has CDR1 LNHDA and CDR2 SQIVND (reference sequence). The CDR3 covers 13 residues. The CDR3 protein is CASSPSAGGEQYF. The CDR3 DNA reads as TGTGCCAGTAGTCCATCAGCTGGGGGCGAGCAGTACTTC.

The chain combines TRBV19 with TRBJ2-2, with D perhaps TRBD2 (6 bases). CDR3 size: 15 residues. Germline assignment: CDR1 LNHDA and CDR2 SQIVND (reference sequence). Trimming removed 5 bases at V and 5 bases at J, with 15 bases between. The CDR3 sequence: CASSPPSSVTGELFF. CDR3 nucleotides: TGTGCCAGTAGTCCCCCCTCTAGCGTTACCGGGGAGCTGTTTTTT. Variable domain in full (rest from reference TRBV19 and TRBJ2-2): DGGITQSPKYLFRKEGQNVTLSCEQNLNHDAMYWYRQDPGQGLRLIYYSQIVNDFQKGDIAEGYSVSREKKESFPLTVTSAQKNPTAFYLCASSPPSSVTGELFFGEGSRLTVL.

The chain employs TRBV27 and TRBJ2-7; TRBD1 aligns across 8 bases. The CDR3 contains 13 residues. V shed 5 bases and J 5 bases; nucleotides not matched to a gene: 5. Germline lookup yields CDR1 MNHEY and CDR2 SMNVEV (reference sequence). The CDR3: CASSPDRDHEQYF. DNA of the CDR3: TGTGCCAGCAGTCCGGACAGGGACCACGAGCAGTACTTC.

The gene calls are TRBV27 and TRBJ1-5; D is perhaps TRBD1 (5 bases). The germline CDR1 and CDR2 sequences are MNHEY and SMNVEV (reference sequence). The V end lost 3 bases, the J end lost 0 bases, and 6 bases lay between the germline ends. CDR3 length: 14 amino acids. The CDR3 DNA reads TGTGCCAGCAGTTTGGGGGGTAGCAATCAGCCCCAGCATTTT. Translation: CASSLGGSNQPQHF.

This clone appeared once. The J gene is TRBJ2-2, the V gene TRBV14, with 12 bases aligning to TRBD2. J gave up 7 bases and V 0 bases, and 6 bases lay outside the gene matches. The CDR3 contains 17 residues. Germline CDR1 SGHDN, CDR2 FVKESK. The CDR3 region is CASSQDLGLAGIGELFF. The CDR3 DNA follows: TGTGCCAGCAGCCAAGATCTCGGACTAGCGGGGATCGGGGAGCTGTTTTTT.

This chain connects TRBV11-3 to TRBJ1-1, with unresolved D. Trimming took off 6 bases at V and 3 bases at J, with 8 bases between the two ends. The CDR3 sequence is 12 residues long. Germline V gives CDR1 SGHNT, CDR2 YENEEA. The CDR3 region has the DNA TGTGCCAGCAGTCAGGAGGACACTGAAGCTTTCTTT. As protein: CASSQEDTEAFF.

This CDR3 reads CASSYRFGGYYNEQFF. CDR3 nucleotides: TGTGCCAGCAGTTACCGTTTTGGCGGGTATTACAATGAGCAGTTCTTC. The gene calls are TRBV6-5 and TRBJ2-1; tentatively, D is TRBD2 (5 bases). Germline V lookup: CDR1 MNHEY, CDR2 SVGAGI. V lost 2 bases and J 4 bases, leaving 15 bases between the germline ends. This CDR3 spans 16 amino acids.

CDR3 sequence: CATRAGALNTGELFF. CDR3 in DNA: TGTGCCACTAGGGCCGGAGCGCTGAACACCGGGGAGCTGTTTTTT. J is TRBJ2-2 and V is TRBV19, with D unclear. CDR1 is LNHDA and CDR2 is SQIVND in the germline V gene (reference sequence). Trimming removed 10 bases at V and 1 base at J, with 16 bases between. The CDR3 covers 15 residues.

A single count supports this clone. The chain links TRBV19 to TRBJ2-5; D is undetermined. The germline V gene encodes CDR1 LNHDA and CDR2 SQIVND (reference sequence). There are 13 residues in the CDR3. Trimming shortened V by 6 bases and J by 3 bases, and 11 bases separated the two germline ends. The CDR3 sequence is CASRKPVEETQYF. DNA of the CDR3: TGTGCCAGTAGGAAGCCCGTGGAAGAGACCCAGTACTTC.

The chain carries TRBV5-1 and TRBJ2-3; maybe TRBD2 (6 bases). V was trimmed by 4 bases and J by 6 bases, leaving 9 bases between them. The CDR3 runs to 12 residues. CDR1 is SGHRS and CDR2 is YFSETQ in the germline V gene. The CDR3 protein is CASSTGADTQYF. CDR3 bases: TGCGCCAGCAGCACGGGAGCCGATACGCAGTATTTT.

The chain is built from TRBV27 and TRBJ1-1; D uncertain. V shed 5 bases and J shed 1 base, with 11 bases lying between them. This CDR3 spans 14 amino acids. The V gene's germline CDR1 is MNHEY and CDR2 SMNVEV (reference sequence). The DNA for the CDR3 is TGTGCCAGCAGTCGAGAGAGGAGGAACACTGAAGCTTTCTTT. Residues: CASSRERRNTEAFF.

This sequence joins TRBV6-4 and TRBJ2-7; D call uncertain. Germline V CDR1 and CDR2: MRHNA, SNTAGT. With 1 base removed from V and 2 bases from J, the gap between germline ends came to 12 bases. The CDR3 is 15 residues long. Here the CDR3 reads CASSDFSPKPYEQYF. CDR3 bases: TGTGCCAGCAGTGACTTTTCACCAAAGCCCTACGAGCAGTACTTC.

The CDR3 nucleotides read TGTGCCTGGAGTACAGGGCTCGAGTATGGCTACACCTTC. It encodes CAWSTGLEYGYTF. This chain links TRBV30 with TRBJ1-2, with a weak D call TRBD1 (6 bases). This CDR3 has 13 residues. From germline, CDR1 is GTSNPN and CDR2 SVGIG (reference sequence). The V end was cut by 2 bases, the J end by 5 bases, with 12 bases between. The whole variable domain, filled in from reference TRBV30 and TRBJ1-2, reads SQTIHQWPATLVQPVGSPLSLECTVEGTSNPNLYWYRQAAGRGLQLLFYSVGIGQISSEVPQNLSASRPQDRQFILSSKKLLLSDSGFYLCAWSTGLEYGYTFGSGTRLTVV.

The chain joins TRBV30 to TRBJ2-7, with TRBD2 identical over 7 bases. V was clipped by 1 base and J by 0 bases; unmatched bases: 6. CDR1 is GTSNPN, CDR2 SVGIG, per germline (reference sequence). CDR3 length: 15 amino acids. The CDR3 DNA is TGTGCCTGGAGTGCTGACCGGGACTACTCCTACGAGCAGTACTTC. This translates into CAWSADRDYSYEQYF.